What follows are 28 T cell receptor beta chains derived from one specimen sequenced in a study of spatial heterogeneity in lung cancer. TCRdb processed the 5' RACE reads anew with MiXCR; each CDR3 protein has one entry. The repertoire has approximately 56,000 distinct CDR3 sequences, more than 6.5% of them found once; the top ten carry 35%. The time point is: blood at routine non-recurrence follow-up after resection. The study sequenced unsorted whole RNA from tumor, nontumor lung or frozen PBMC. The source material was PBMCs, sampled at follow-up. The source is a female donor with early-stage non-small cell lung cancer.

This clonotype was seen a handful of times. This chain's CDR3 is CASSPTGHVETQYF. The CDR3 nucleotides are TGTGCCAGCTCACCCACAGGGCACGTGGAGACCCAGTACTTC. The rearrangement uses TRBV18 and TRBJ2-5, with TRBD1 as a possible D gene (6 bases). Germline CDR1 and CDR2: KGHSH and LQKENI. The CDR3 is made up of 14 amino acids. V was cut by 3 bases and J by 5 bases, with 13 bases left in between.

This clonotype was observed a handful of times. The chain employs TRBV6-5 and TRBJ1-2; a possible D gene is TRBD1 (5 bases). V was pared by 4 bases and J by 6 bases, with 15 bases between. There are 14 residues in the CDR3. Germline V CDR1 and CDR2: MNHEY, SVGAGI. CDR3 DNA: TGTGCCAGCAGTTTCTCGGGGGGGGTCAATGGCTACACCTTC. Translated, it gives CASSFSGGVNGYTF.

This clonotype was counted at least ten times. The chain links TRBV3-1 to TRBJ1-2; D is perhaps TRBD1 (6 bases). From germline, CDR1 is LGHDT and CDR2 YNNKEL (reference sequence). This CDR3 is built from 12 residues. The V end lost 3 bases, the J end lost 8 bases, and 10 bases lay between the germline ends. For the CDR3, the DNA is TGTGCCAGCAGCCAGGGGGCCGGGGGCTACACCTTC. The encoded protein is CASSQGAGGYTF. The variable domain in full, with the rest retrieved from reference TRBV3-1 and TRBJ1-2, is DTAVSQTPKYLVTQMGNDKSIKCEQNLGHDTMYWYKQDSKKFLKIMFSYNNKELIINETVPNRFSPKSPDKAHLNLHINSLELGDSAVYFCASSQGAGGYTFGSGTRLTVV.

In its sample, this clonotype was seen many times. V is TRBV2 and J is TRBJ1-1, with 8 positions matching TRBD1. The CDR3 is 13 amino acids. Germline loops: CDR1 SNHLY, CDR2 FYNNEI. V was pared by 7 bases and J by 5 bases, with 6 bases of the junction left unmatched. The CDR3 loop is CASTGQGLTEAFF. DNA of the CDR3: TGTGCCAGCACCGGACAGGGTCTTACTGAAGCTTTCTTT.

This clonotype was seen ten or more times. The chain uses TRBV18 and TRBJ1-6, with no clear D. The CDR3 length is 15 residues. V was trimmed by 2 bases and J by 3 bases, leaving 8 bases between them. CDR1 is KGHSH and CDR2 is LQKENI in the germline V gene. CDR3 region: CASSPSSHYNSPLHF. CDR3 DNA: TGTGCCAGCTCACCAAGCAGCCACTATAATTCACCCCTCCACTTT.

This clonotype has a handful of counts. The DNA for the CDR3 is TGCGCCAGCACCAATCAACCGGGGAATTCACCCCTCCACTTT. This translates into CASTNQPGNSPLHF. The rearrangement joins TRBV5-1 to TRBJ1-6, with no clear D. V was shortened by 6 bases and J by 7 bases, with 14 bases between the two germline ends. The CDR3 has 14 amino acids. Germline V gene lookup returns CDR1 SGHRS and CDR2 YFSETQ. Full variable domain (missing parts from reference TRBV5-1 and TRBJ1-6): KAGVTQTPRYLIKTRGQQVTLSCSPISGHRSVSWYQQTPGQGLQFLFEYFSETQRNKGNFPGRFSGRQFSNSRSEMNVSTLELGDSALYLCASTNQPGNSPLHFGNGTRLTVT.

The chain is built from TRBV29-1 and TRBJ1-1, with D unresolved. The CDR3 consists of 14 residues. V was pared by 3 bases and J by 0 bases, with 11 bases between. The V gene's germline CDR1 is SQVTM and CDR2 ANQGSEA. CDR3 sequence: CSVDGVSMNTEAFF. CDR3 nucleotide sequence: TGCAGCGTTGACGGCGTCTCCATGAACACTGAAGCTTTCTTT. Filled out from reference TRBV29-1 and TRBJ1-1, the complete variable domain reads SAVISQKPSRDICQRGTSLTIQCQVDSQVTMMFWYRQQPGQSLTLIATANQGSEATYESGFVIDKFPISRPNLTFSTLTVSNMSPEDSSIYLCSVDGVSMNTEAFFGQGTRLTVV.

There are many counts of this clonotype. The CDR3, as DNA: TGTGCCAGCAAGGGGGAGGCCACTAGGGCTAGTAGGAACAATGAGCAGTTCTTC. Translating it yields CASKGEATRASRNNEQFF. This chain joins TRBV2 and TRBJ2-1; D may be TRBD1 or TRBD2 (6 bases each). CDR3 size: 18 residues. The V gene's germline CDR1 is SNHLY and CDR2 FYNNEI. V was trimmed by 7 bases and J by 5 bases, leaving 27 bases between them.

This clonotype was counted a few times. The V and J genes are TRBV5-6 and TRBJ1-1, with D maybe TRBD1 (5 bases). Germline assignment: CDR1 SGHDT and CDR2 YYEEEE. CDR3 length equals 15 residues. Trimming pared 4 bases from V and 1 base from J, leaving 14 bases between. The CDR3 loop is CASSRGPGRNTEAFF. The CDR3 nucleotides read TGTGCCAGCAGCCGAGGGCCGGGGCGGAACACTGAAGCTTTCTTT.

This rearrangement joins TRBV5-5 to TRBJ1-4, with D unclear. The V end lost 1 base, the J end lost 8 bases, and 15 bases lay between the germline ends. CDR1 SGHKS and CDR2 YYEKEE come from the germline V gene (reference sequence). The CDR3 is 15 amino acids. The CDR3 bases are TGTGCCAGCAGCTTGAGTCGGACGACCGGAGAAAAACTGTTTTTT. Translating gives CASSLSRTTGEKLFF.

There are many counts of this clonotype. The conserved closing phenylalanine or tryptophan is absent in this CDR3, likely reflecting a read error. The limits of the CDR3 on the DNA are not certain, so only TCRdb's listed CDR3 is given. The genes are TRBV2 and TRBJ2-3; no DNA check was done on the table's D call, TRBD2. The CDR3 spans 12 amino acids, including both terminal residues. Germline V CDR1 and CDR2: SNHLY, FYNNEI. The CDR3 sequence: CASSVGLAGADL.

This clonotype has at least ten counts. The chain couples TRBV28 to TRBJ2-6; TRBD2 aligns across 7 bases. This CDR3 is built from 15 residues. Germline CDR1 MDHEN, CDR2 SYDVKM. V shed 4 bases and J 2 bases; nucleotides not matched to a gene: 2. CDR3 region: CASSSLAAGANVLTF. The CDR3 DNA follows: TGTGCCAGCAGTTCCCTAGCGGCTGGGGCCAACGTCCTGACTTTC.

The chain has TRBV27 and TRBJ2-3; D tentatively fits TRBD1 or TRBD2 (5 bases each). The CDR3 totals 16 residues. CDR1 is MNHEY and CDR2 is SMNVEV in the germline V gene (reference sequence). Between the trimmed V and J ends, which lost 5 bases and 6 bases, there was a span of 21 bases. The CDR3 region has the DNA TGTGCCAGCAGTCGACCCGGGACCCGAGGGTGGGATACGCAGTATTTT. Translating it yields CASSRPGTRGWDTQYF.

CDR3 region: CASNTWRGRLYEQYF. CDR3 sequence (DNA): TGTGCCAGCAACACATGGCGGGGTAGGCTTTACGAGCAGTACTTC. The chain couples TRBV21-1 to TRBJ2-7; TRBD2, as called in the table, went unchecked against the DNA. TRBV21-1 is recorded as a pseudogene. The CDR3 has 15 residues.

This clonotype was seen only a few times. The V and J genes are TRBV6-5 and TRBJ2-7; D might be TRBD1 (6 bases). The CDR3 has 15 amino acids. The germline CDR1 and CDR2 sequences are MNHEY and SVGAGI. Deletions cut 4 bases from V and 4 bases from J, with 17 bases between. CDR3 protein: CASSSDPTGKYEQYF. In DNA, the CDR3 is TGTGCCAGCAGTTCGGACCCCACAGGGAAATACGAGCAGTACTTC.

This clonotype was observed many times. V gene TRBV5-1 combines with J gene TRBJ2-6; no reliable D call. Germline CDR1 SGHRS, CDR2 YFSETQ. The CDR3 extends over 15 amino acids. V was pared by 3 bases and J by 0 bases, with 7 bases between. The CDR3 DNA follows: TGCGCCAGCAGCTGGGGTCCCTCTGGGGCCAACGTCCTGACTTTC. It encodes CASSWGPSGANVLTF.

V gene TRBV15 combines with J gene TRBJ2-6; D remains ambiguous. Trimming took 0 bases from V and 0 from J, leaving 24 bases between them. CDR1 LNHNV and CDR2 YYDKDF come from the germline V gene (reference sequence). The CDR3 is 22 amino acids. For the CDR3, the DNA is TGTGCCACCAGCAGAGAGAGGAAAGGGATACCCCCCTCCTTCTCTGGGGCCAACGTCCTGACTTTC. Its translation is CATSRERKGIPPSFSGANVLTF.

This clonotype was counted ten times or more. The chain uses TRBV11-2 and TRBJ2-1; 7 bases are a match to TRBD2. The CDR3 covers 14 residues. V lost 0 bases and J lost 10; bases outside the gene matches: 6. The germline CDR1 and CDR2 sequences are SGHAT and FQNNGV. DNA for the CDR3: TGTGCCAGCAGCTTAGATCTGGGGGGGGACGAGCAGTTCTTC. The encoded protein is CASSLDLGGDEQFF. The whole variable domain, remainder taken from reference TRBV11-2 and TRBJ2-1, is EAGVAQSPRYKIIEKRQSVAFWCNPISGHATLYWYQQILGQGPKLLIQFQNNGVVDDSQLPKDRFSAERLKGVDSTLKIQPAKLEDSAVYLCASSLDLGGDEQFFGPGTRLTVL.

Ten or more counts support this clonotype. This chain links TRBV12-3 or TRBV12-4 with TRBJ1-5; D is undetermined. This CDR3 region has 12 residues. Trimming removed 7 bases from V and 9 bases from J, with 13 bases in between. CDR3 in amino acids: CASTKVSGPQHF. In DNA, the CDR3 is TGTGCCAGCACCAAGGTATCGGGGCCCCAGCATTTT.

This clonotype was counted ten times or more. CDR3 coding DNA: TGTGCCAGTAAGTCGGGGGTTCGTGAGCAGTTCTTC. The encoded protein is CASKSGVREQFF. The chain carries TRBV19 and TRBJ2-1; maybe TRBD2 (6 bases). There are 12 residues in the CDR3. Germline V gives CDR1 LNHDA, CDR2 SQIVND (reference sequence). V dropped 7 bases and J dropped 9 bases, with 13 bases sitting between them.

The rearrangement links TRBV12-3 or TRBV12-4 to TRBJ1-3, with D tentatively TRBD1 (6 bases). This CDR3 contains 15 residues. Trimming left V 3 bases short and J 3 bases short, with 12 bases between. The CDR3 reads CASSFSGGFGNTIYF. Here the CDR3 DNA reads TGTGCCAGCAGTTTCTCGGGGGGCTTTGGAAACACCATATATTTT.

This clonotype was seen at least ten times. The J gene is TRBJ1-2, the V gene TRBV20-1, with a possible D match to TRBD1 (5 bases). V was shortened by 0 bases and J by 4 bases, with 9 bases between the two germline ends. The CDR3 loop spans 13 amino acids. Germline assignment: CDR1 DFQATT and CDR2 SNEGSKA (reference sequence). The CDR3 is CSARDDSPYGYTF. In DNA, the CDR3 is TGCAGTGCTAGAGATGACAGCCCCTATGGCTACACCTTC.

This clonotype came up many times. This chain connects TRBV15 to TRBJ2-1, with D tentatively TRBD1 (6 bases). Germline V lookup: CDR1 LNHNV, CDR2 YYDKDF (reference sequence). V lost 8 bases and J lost 0, with 14 bases in between. CDR3 length equals 15 residues. CDR3 sequence (DNA): TGTGCCACCGGGGCAGGGGTCGCCTCCTACAATGAGCAGTTCTTC. The encoded protein is CATGAGVASYNEQFF.

This clonotype appeared a few times. V and J are TRBV29-1 and TRBJ1-4; D ambiguous. Germline CDR1 SQVTM, CDR2 ANQGSEA. Trimming left V 4 bases short and J 8 bases short, with 17 bases between. This CDR3 has 14 amino acids. CDR3 residues: CSVVWDTGGEKLFF. The DNA of the CDR3 is TGCAGCGTTGTCTGGGATACCGGAGGGGAAAAACTGTTTTTT.

This chain links TRBV10-3 with TRBJ2-3; TRBD1 matches at 8 bases. There are 16 residues in the CDR3. J lost 6 bases, V lost 2 bases, and 10 bases had no gene match. Germline V lookup: CDR1 ENHRY, CDR2 SYGVKD. The CDR3 region is CAISEAAQGARDTQYF. CDR3 in DNA: TGTGCCATCAGTGAGGCTGCGCAGGGGGCGCGGGATACGCAGTATTTT.

This clonotype was counted ten times or more. CDR3 region: CASSFRGQGYTF. For the CDR3, the DNA is TGTGCCAGCAGTTTCAGGGGGCAGGGCTACACCTTC. V is TRBV27 and J is TRBJ1-2, with 8 bases lining up with TRBD1. Germline CDR1 and CDR2: MNHEY and SMNVEV (reference sequence). The length of the CDR3 is 12 residues. V lost 3 bases, J lost 8 bases, and 2 bases stayed unmatched.

V gene TRBV5-4 combines with J gene TRBJ1-2; 7 positions agree with TRBD1. After removal of 4 bases from V and 3 bases from J, the junction contained 9 bases not matched to a gene. Germline CDR1 SGHNT, CDR2 YYREEE (reference sequence). The CDR3 length is 15 residues. The CDR3 is CASSPRQGRDYGYTF. The CDR3 coding sequence is TGTGCCAGCAGCCCAAGACAGGGAAGGGACTATGGCTACACCTTC. The entire variable domain, with the rest obtained from reference TRBV5-4 and TRBJ1-2, is as follows: ETGVTQSPTHLIKTRGQQVTLRCSSQSGHNTVSWYQQALGQGPQFIFQYYREEENGRGNFPPRFSGLQFPNYSSELNVNALELDDSALYLCASSPRQGRDYGYTFGSGTRLTVV.

This clonotype was picked up a small number of times. For the CDR3, the DNA is TGCAGCGTTGGAGGGACAGGGGGGTACAATGAGCAGTTCTTC. Translation gives CSVGGTGGYNEQFF. The chain couples TRBV29-1 to TRBJ2-1; 11 bases line up with TRBD1. The junction had 3 bases not matched to a gene; V was cut back by 4 bases and J by 4 bases. CDR1 and CDR2 from the germline V gene are SQVTM and ANQGSEA. The CDR3 has 14 residues.